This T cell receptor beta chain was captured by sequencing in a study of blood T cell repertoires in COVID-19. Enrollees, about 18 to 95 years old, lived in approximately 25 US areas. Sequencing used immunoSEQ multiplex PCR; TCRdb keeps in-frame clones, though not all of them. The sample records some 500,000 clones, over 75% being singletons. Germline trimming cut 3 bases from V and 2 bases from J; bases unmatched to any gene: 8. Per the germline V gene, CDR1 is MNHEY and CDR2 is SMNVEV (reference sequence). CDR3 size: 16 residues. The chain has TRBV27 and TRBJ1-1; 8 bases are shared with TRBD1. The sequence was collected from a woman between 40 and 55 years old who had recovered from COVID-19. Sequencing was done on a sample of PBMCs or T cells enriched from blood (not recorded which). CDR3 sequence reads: CASSFSGGAYNTEAFF. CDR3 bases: TGTGCCAGCAGTTTCTCAGGGGGCGCTTACAACACTGAAGCTTTCTTT.